The rows below give T cell receptor beta chains drawn from one sample of a study of T cells after yellow fever vaccination. TCRdb called the 5' RACE reads again in MiXCR, with one record for every CDR3 protein. The sample records about 300,000 distinct CDR3 sequences, 3% to 4.5% being singletons. The starting material was PBMCs, obtained 5 days after the yellow fever booster vaccination. Receptor source: a man younger than 35 who received the YFV17D yellow fever vaccine. The CDR3 runs from the conserved cysteine through the conserved F or W. Each record gives: V gene, J gene, D gene, CDR3 length, clone size, CDR3 DNA, CDR3 protein. A D gene is named only where the DNA matches it firmly. Rows may omit the clone size; those that give it use once, few, many or a size class.

TRBV6-5	TRBJ2-5	-	16	-	TGTGCCAGCAGTCCGTCGGAAGGACTTTTCAGGGAGACCCAGTACTTC	CASSPSEGLFRETQYF
TRBV12-3/TRBV12-4	TRBJ1-2	-	14	few	TGTGCCAGCAGTTTGGAACACCTGGAAGGTGGCTACACCTTC	CASSLEHLEGGYTF
TRBV5-1	TRBJ2-5	-	14	few	TGCGCCAGCAGCTTGGAGCGGTGGCAAGAGACCCAGTACTTC	CASSLERWQETQYF
TRBV5-1	TRBJ2-6	-	16	many	TGCGCCAGCAGCACCACCTCGGGGGCTGGGGCCAACGTCCTGACTTTC	CASSTTSGAGANVLTF
TRBV11-3	TRBJ2-2	-	15	-	TGTGCCAGCAGCGGTGGGGCCTCGGGTGCCGGGGAGCTGTTTTTT	CASSGGASGAGELFF
TRBV15	TRBJ2-3	TRBD1	14	-	TGTGCCACCTCTAGGGGGCCCCCCACAGATACGCAGTATTTT	CATSRGPPTDTQYF
TRBV12-3/TRBV12-4	TRBJ1-2	-	12	few	TGTGCCAGCAGTGCCGGAGCAGGTGGCTACACCTTC	CASSAGAGGYTF
TRBV10-3	TRBJ2-1	TRBD2	13	many	TGTGCCACCGGACTAGCGGGGGTTTCTGAGCAGTTCTTC	CATGLAGVSEQFF
TRBV12-3/TRBV12-4	TRBJ1-2	TRBD1	13	few	TGTGCCAGCAGCGAACAGGGGGCGAGAGGCTACACCTTC	CASSEQGARGYTF
TRBV20-1	TRBJ2-1	-	11	-	TGCAGTGCTACAATATACAATGAGCAGTTCTTC	CSATIYNEQFF
TRBV5-1	TRBJ2-3	-	16	many	TGCGCCAGCAGCTTGACCCCGGGCCCGAGGACAGATACGCAGTATTTT	CASSLTPGPRTDTQYF